This entry lists 6 T cell receptor beta chains sequenced from one sample in a study of shared clonotypes between healthy human individuals. Terminally differentiated effector memory CD45RA+ cells were excluded by CCR7 positive selection of CD45RO-negative cells. Method: immunoSEQ multiplex PCR; TCRdb's copy keeps in-frame clones and lacks some. There are about 820,000 clones in the sample; more than 85% occur only once, and under 30% lies in the top ten. Sequencing was performed on naive CD8+ T cells sorted from blood. Every receptor here comes from a man younger than 45 in good health.

Concerning this clone itself: Distinct nucleotide sequences in the sample also encode this CDR3. This CDR3 is CASSLELGYEQYF. CDR3 DNA: TGTGCCAGCAGCTTAGAACTGGGGTACGAGCAGTACTTC. The chain has TRBV7-8 and TRBJ2-7, with unresolved D. Trimming took off 1 base at V and 4 bases at J, with 8 bases between the two ends. The CDR3 contains 13 residues. Germline values: CDR1 SGHVS, CDR2 FQNEAQ.

The chain employs TRBV2 and TRBJ1-4, with 12 bases fitting TRBD1. Germline CDR1 reads SNHLY; CDR2 reads FYNNEI. With 6 bases clipped from V and 7 bases from J, the junction kept 3 bases outside the gene matches. The CDR3 length is 14 residues. The CDR3 nucleotides read TGTGCCAGCAGGGGACAGGGGGCGCCTGAAAAACTGTTTTTT. This translates into CASRGQGAPEKLFF.

V usage is TRBV28 and J usage is TRBJ2-2; 10 bases are shared with TRBD2. V was clipped by 4 bases and J by 4 bases; unmatched bases: 9. Germline V gives CDR1 MDHEN, CDR2 SYDVKM. CDR3 length: 17 residues. The CDR3 DNA reads as TGTGCCAGCAGTTCCCAGCGGGAGGGCCTTGTCACCGGGGAGCTGTTTTTT. Translated, it gives CASSSQREGLVTGELFF.

The chain recombines TRBV28 with TRBJ2-1; D remains ambiguous. Germline V CDR1 and CDR2: MDHEN, SYDVKM. The length of the CDR3 is 15 residues. Trimming took 3 bases from V and 8 from J, leaving 17 bases between them. The CDR3 here is CASSFVDKALDEQFF. For the CDR3, the DNA is TGTGCCAGCAGTTTCGTTGATAAAGCACTCGATGAGCAGTTCTTC.

The V and J genes are TRBV5-1 and TRBJ1-1, with D maybe TRBD1 (6 bases). Germline V gene lookup returns CDR1 SGHRS and CDR2 YFSETQ. This CDR3 region has 14 residues. V was shortened by 1 base and J by 7 bases, with 14 bases between the two germline ends. For the CDR3, the DNA is TGCGCCAGCAGCTTGACCACAGGGATGGATGAAGCTTTCTTT. This sequence encodes CASSLTTGMDEAFF.

The chain recombines TRBV29-1 with TRBJ2-7; D is ambiguous. V dropped 3 bases and J dropped 1 base, with 10 bases sitting between them. The CDR3 sequence is 13 residues long. Germline V gene sequence: CDR1 SQVTM, CDR2 ANQGSEA. CDR3 residues: CSVDPGGSYEQYF. The CDR3 nucleotides read TGCAGCGTTGACCCAGGTGGATCCTACGAGCAGTACTTC.